The rows below give T cell receptor beta chains drawn from one sample of a study of cytomegalovirus exposure and HLA in healthy donors. Sequenced by immunoSEQ multiplex PCR; TCRdb stores in-frame clones only, minus some. Of about 120,000 clones in the sample, under 90% were seen once. Sequenced: PBMCs. The source is a woman between 35 and 50 years old in good health and CMV-seronegative. The CDR3 runs from the conserved cysteine through the conserved F or W. A D gene is named only where the DNA matches it firmly. Clone size is not always given. Where it is, it says once, few, many or a class for expanded clones.

j_call clone_size v_call d_call cdr3_aa cdr3_nt
TRBJ1-1 NA TRBV5-1 NA CASSPPPGGDEAFF TGCGCCAGCAGCCCACCCCCGGGCGGGGATGAGGCTTTCTTT
TRBJ2-1 NA TRBV4-3 TRBD2 CASSPVPGLAGVYNEQFF TGCGCCAGCAGCCCGGTCCCGGGACTAGCGGGAGTTTACAATGAGCAGTTCTTC
TRBJ1-1 NA TRBV7-2 TRBD1 CASSDRQGSTEAFF TGTGCCAGCAGCGACAGACAGGGGTCCACTGAAGCTTTCTTT
TRBJ2-3 once TRBV5-1 NA CASSLAGIGTDTQYF TGCGCCAGCAGCTTGGCCGGGATTGGCACAGATACGCAGTATTTT
TRBJ1-1 NA TRBV29-1 NA CSVREAEAFF TGCAGCGTTCGGGAAGCTGAAGCTTTCTTT
TRBJ2-1 NA TRBV6-5 TRBD1 CASSRDRRSYNEQFF TGTGCCAGCAGTAGGGACAGGCGGTCCTACAATGAGCAGTTCTTC
TRBJ2-6 NA TRBV4-3 NA CASSQDPVPSGANVLTF TGCGCCAGCAGCCAAGATCCAGTTCCCTCTGGGGCCAACGTCCTGACTTTC
TRBJ2-5 NA TRBV28 TRBD1 CASRTAGTGYGQYF TGTGCCAGCAGGACTGCCGGGACAGGGTACGGGCAGTACTTC
TRBJ2-7 NA TRBV28 NA CASRSSPSLQYF TGTGCCAGCAGATCCTCCCCGAGTTTGCAGTACTTC
TRBJ1-2 NA TRBV11-2 NA CASSWAGVGYGYTF TGTGCCAGCAGCTGGGCGGGGGTGGGCTATGGCTACACCTTC
TRBJ2-5 NA TRBV10-2 NA CASSESSWEQYF TGCGCCAGCAGTGAGTCGTCCTGGGAGCAGTACTTC
TRBJ1-4 NA TRBV29-1 TRBD1 CSVADRGRGATNEKLFF TGCAGCGTTGCGGACAGGGGGCGAGGGGCAACTAATGAAAAACTGTTTTTT
TRBJ2-7 NA TRBV13 NA CASSLRRGGGYEQYF TGTGCCAGCAGCTTAAGGAGGGGGGGAGGCTACGAGCAGTACTTC
TRBJ2-2 NA TRBV4-3 TRBD1 CASSHGQGGTGELFF TGCGCCAGCAGCCATGGACAGGGGGGCACCGGGGAGCTGTTTTTT
TRBJ1-1 NA TRBV5-6 NA CASSPQGWNTEAFF TGTGCCAGCAGCCCACAGGGTTGGAACACTGAAGCTTTCTTT
TRBJ2-7 NA TRBV6-1 NA CASIGFEESYEQYF TGTGCCAGCATCGGTTTTGAGGAGTCCTACGAGCAGTACTTC
TRBJ2-5 NA TRBV11-3 TRBD2 CASSRGLAPQETQYF TGTGCCAGCAGCCGGGGACTAGCGCCCCAAGAGACCCAGTACTTC
TRBJ1-2 NA TRBV5-4 TRBD1 CASSLQGAGGYGYTF TGTGCCAGCAGCTTGCAGGGGGCTGGTGGCTATGGCTACACCTTC
TRBJ2-2 NA TRBV5-4 TRBD2 CASSLELAGESGELFF TGTGCCAGCAGCTTGGAACTAGCGGGAGAAAGCGGGGAGCTGTTTTTT
TRBJ2-7 once TRBV28 TRBD2 CASGTSGRSYEQYF TGTGCCAGCGGGACTAGCGGGAGATCCTACGAGCAGTACTTC
TRBJ1-2 NA TRBV30 NA CAWRDRPVPNYGYTF TGTGCCTGGAGGGACAGACCTGTCCCCAACTATGGCTACACCTTC
TRBJ1-1 NA TRBV27 TRBD1 CASQGQGVIKNTEAFF TGTGCCAGCCAAGGACAGGGGGTAATCAAGAACACTGAAGCTTTCTTT
TRBJ1-1 NA TRBV28 TRBD1 CASSLKGGKAFF TGTGCCAGCAGTTTGAAAGGGGGCAAAGCTTTCTTT
TRBJ2-2 NA TRBV11-2 NA CASSLVPEFAGELFF TGTGCCAGCAGCCTAGTCCCGGAGTTCGCCGGGGAGCTGTTTTTT
TRBJ2-5 NA TRBV18 NA CASSPFSGNQETQYF TGTGCCAGCTCACCATTTTCAGGGAACCAAGAGACCCAGTACTTC
TRBJ1-2 NA TRBV6-6 TRBD1 CASSPTDRVYGYTF TGTGCCAGCAGCCCTACGGACAGGGTTTATGGCTACACCTTC
TRBJ2-5 NA TRBV6-5 NA CGVGAGETQYF TGTGGCGTCGGCGCCGGGGAGACCCAGTACTTC
TRBJ2-1 NA TRBV4-3 TRBD2 CASSQAGTSGSRQSYNEQFF TGCGCCAGCAGCCAAGCCGGGACTAGCGGGTCCCGTCAGTCCTACAATGAGCAGTTCTTC
TRBJ2-1 NA TRBV30 TRBD2 CAWSGGLAGLENEQFF TGTGCCTGGAGTGGGGGACTAGCGGGCCTCGAGAATGAGCAGTTCTTC
TRBJ2-1 NA TRBV10-3 TRBD2 CAIAAGDSYNEQFF TGTGCCATCGCTGCGGGAGACTCCTACAATGAGCAGTTCTTC
TRBJ1-1 NA TRBV7-2 NA CASSLAGGLFTEAFF TGTGCCAGCAGCTTAGCAGGAGGGCTGTTCACTGAAGCTTTCTTT
TRBJ2-7 NA TRBV7-9 NA CASSQPKSVYEQYF TGTGCCAGCAGCCAACCAAAGAGCGTCTACGAGCAGTACTTC
TRBJ2-7 NA TRBV19 TRBD2 CASSIRAPGLAVSYEQYF TGTGCCAGTAGTATCCGGGCTCCGGGACTAGCGGTCTCCTACGAGCAGTACTTC
TRBJ2-3 once TRBV19 NA CASSAVTPGTDTQYF TGTGCCAGTAGTGCGGTGACTCCGGGCACAGATACGCAGTATTTT
TRBJ2-7 few TRBV27 TRBD1 CASSTLRATGSYEQYF TGTGCCAGCAGTACCCTTAGAGCGACAGGGTCCTACGAGCAGTACTTC
TRBJ2-7 NA TRBV6-1 NA CASSPGHSSYEQYF TGTGCCAGCAGCCCGGGACACAGCTCCTACGAGCAGTACTTC
TRBJ2-1 NA TRBV7-3 NA CASSRTSSPSEQFF TGTGCCAGCAGCCGCACTAGCTCACCGTCTGAGCAGTTCTTC
TRBJ2-7 once TRBV5-1 NA CASSLGFWADTYEQYF TGCGCCAGCAGCTTGGGGTTTTGGGCAGACACGTACGAGCAGTACTTC
TRBJ2-3 NA TRBV7-8 TRBD2 CASILRERGGVPRTDTQYF TGTGCCAGCATCCTACGGGAGCGGGGGGGCGTACCGCGCACAGATACGCAGTATTTT
TRBJ1-2 NA TRBV6-1 NA CASSEGQYGYTF TGTGCCAGCAGTGAAGGACAGTATGGCTACACCTTC
TRBJ1-1 NA TRBV11-1 TRBD1 CASRITGGITEAFF TGTGCCAGCAGAATAACAGGGGGCATCACTGAAGCTTTCTTT
TRBJ1-2 NA TRBV5-4 NA CASQNAPGGYTF TGTGCCAGCCAGAACGCCCCGGGGGGCTACACCTTC
TRBJ1-2 NA TRBV5-8 NA CASTLQGPNYGYTF TGTGCCAGCACCCTACAGGGTCCTAACTATGGCTACACCTTC
TRBJ1-1 NA TRBV5-1 TRBD1 CASKIQGEYTEAFF TGCGCCAGCAAAATACAGGGGGAATACACTGAAGCTTTCTTT
TRBJ2-5 NA TRBV19 NA CASSIDWRGQTQETQYF TGTGCCAGTAGTATAGATTGGAGGGGACAGACTCAAGAGACCCAGTACTTC
TRBJ1-5 NA TRBV19 TRBD1 CASSRDRGQPQHF TGTGCCAGTAGTAGGGACAGAGGTCAGCCCCAGCATTTT
TRBJ1-2 NA TRBV28 NA CASSLRSARDFNYGYTF TGTGCCAGCAGTTTACGTTCAGCCCGGGATTTTAACTATGGCTACACCTTC
TRBJ1-4 few TRBV7-6 NA CASSWGPQEGTNEKLFF TGTGCCAGCAGCTGGGGGCCACAGGAAGGAACTAATGAAAAACTGTTTTTT
TRBJ2-2 NA TRBV5-1 NA CASSSQGGTNTGELFF TGCGCCAGCAGCTCCCAAGGGGGTACGAACACCGGGGAGCTGTTTTTT
TRBJ1-2 medium-sized TRBV29-1 NA CSVGQSLAYGYTF TGCAGCGTTGGGCAGTCCTTGGCATATGGCTACACCTTC
TRBJ1-2 NA TRBV21-1 NA CASSKAPQGHGYTF TGTGCCAGCAGCAAAGCGCCCCAGGGTCATGGCTACACCTTC
TRBJ2-1 NA TRBV19 NA CASSIDRTTYNEQFF TGTGCCAGTAGTATCGATAGGACAACCTACAATGAGCAGTTCTTC
TRBJ2-2 few TRBV6-1 NA CASSEVLAGSGELFF TGTGCCAGCAGTGAAGTGTTGGCGGGCTCCGGGGAGCTGTTTTTT